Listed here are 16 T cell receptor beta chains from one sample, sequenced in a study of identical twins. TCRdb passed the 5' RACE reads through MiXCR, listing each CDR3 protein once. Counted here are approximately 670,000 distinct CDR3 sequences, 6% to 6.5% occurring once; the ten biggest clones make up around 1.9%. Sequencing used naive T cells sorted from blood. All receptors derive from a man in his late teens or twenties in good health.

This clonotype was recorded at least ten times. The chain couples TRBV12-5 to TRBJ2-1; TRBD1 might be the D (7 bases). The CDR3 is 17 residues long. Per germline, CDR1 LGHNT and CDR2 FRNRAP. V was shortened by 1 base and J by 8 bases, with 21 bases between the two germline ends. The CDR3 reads CASGLGGLQGRKDEQFF. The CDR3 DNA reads TGTGCTAGTGGTTTGGGGGGCCTACAGGGGAGGAAGGATGAGCAGTTCTTC.

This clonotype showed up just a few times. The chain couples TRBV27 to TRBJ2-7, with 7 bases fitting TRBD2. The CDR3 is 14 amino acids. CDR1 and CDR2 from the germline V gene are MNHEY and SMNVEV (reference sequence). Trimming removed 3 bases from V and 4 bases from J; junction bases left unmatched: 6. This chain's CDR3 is CASSFSGAGYEQYF. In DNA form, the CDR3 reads TGTGCCAGCAGTTTTTCCGGAGCGGGATACGAGCAGTACTTC.

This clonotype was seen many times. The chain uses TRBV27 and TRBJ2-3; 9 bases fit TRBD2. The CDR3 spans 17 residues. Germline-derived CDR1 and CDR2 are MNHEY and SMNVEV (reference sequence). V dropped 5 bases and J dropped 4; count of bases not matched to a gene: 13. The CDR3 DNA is TGTGCCAGCAGTCTGCACCGACTAGCGGCAATGGCAGATACGCAGTATTTT. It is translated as CASSLHRLAAMADTQYF.

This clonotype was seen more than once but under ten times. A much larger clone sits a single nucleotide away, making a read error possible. The CDR3 reads CASSLLYGELFF. The CDR3 nucleotides are TGTGCCAGCAGTTTATTATACGGGGAGCTGTTTTTT. J is TRBJ2-2 and V is TRBV27; D remains ambiguous. V gave up 1 base and J gave up 7 bases, with 4 bases separating them. Germline lookup yields CDR1 MNHEY and CDR2 SMNVEV (reference sequence). The CDR3 spans 12 residues.

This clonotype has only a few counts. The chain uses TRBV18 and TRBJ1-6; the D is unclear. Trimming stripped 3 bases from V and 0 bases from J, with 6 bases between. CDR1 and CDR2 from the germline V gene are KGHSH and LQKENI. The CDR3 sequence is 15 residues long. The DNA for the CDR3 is TGTGCCAGCTCACCGGATGTCTCCTATAATTCACCCCTCCACTTT. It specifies CASSPDVSYNSPLHF.

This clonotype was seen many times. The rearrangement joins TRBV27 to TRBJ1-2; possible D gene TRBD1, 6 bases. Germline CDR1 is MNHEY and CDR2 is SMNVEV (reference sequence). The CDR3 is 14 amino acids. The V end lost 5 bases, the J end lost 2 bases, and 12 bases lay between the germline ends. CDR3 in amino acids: CASSTRGANYGYTF. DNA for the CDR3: TGTGCCAGCAGTACCCGGGGGGCGAACTATGGCTACACCTTC.

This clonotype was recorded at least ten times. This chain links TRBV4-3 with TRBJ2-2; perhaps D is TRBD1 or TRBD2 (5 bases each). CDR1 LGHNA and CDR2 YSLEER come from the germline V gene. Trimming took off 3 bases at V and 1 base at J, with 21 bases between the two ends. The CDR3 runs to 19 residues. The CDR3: CASSQELSDRDGNTGELFF. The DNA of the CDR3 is TGCGCCAGCAGCCAGGAGTTATCCGACCGGGACGGGAACACCGGGGAGCTGTTTTTT.

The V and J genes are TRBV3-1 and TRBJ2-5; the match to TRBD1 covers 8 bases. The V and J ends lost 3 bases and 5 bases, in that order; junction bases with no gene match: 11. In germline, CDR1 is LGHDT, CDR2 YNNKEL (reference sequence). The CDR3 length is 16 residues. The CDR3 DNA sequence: TGTGCCAGCAGCCACTGGACAGGGAAAAAAAAGGAGACCCAGTACTTC. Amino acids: CASSHWTGKKKETQYF.

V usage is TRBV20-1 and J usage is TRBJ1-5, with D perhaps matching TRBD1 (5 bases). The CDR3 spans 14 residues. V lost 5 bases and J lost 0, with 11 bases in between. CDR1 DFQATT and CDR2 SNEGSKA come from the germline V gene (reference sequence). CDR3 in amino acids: CSARLGDSNQPQHF. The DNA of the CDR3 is TGCAGTGCTCGGTTGGGGGATAGCAATCAGCCCCAGCATTTT.

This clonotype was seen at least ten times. DNA for the CDR3: TGTGCCACCAGCAGAGGAGAGCGTCGTACCTCCTACGAGCAGTACTTC. Protein sequence: CATSRGERRTSYEQYF. The gene calls are TRBV15 and TRBJ2-7; D not certain. CDR3 size: 16 residues. Germline lookup yields CDR1 LNHNV and CDR2 YYDKDF (reference sequence). V gave up 1 base and J gave up 0 bases, with 13 bases separating them.

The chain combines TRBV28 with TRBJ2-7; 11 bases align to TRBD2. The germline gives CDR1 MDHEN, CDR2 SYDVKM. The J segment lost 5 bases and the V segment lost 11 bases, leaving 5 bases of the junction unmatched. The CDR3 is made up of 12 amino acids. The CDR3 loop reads CAVTSGSNEQYF. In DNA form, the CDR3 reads TGTGCCGTAACTAGCGGGAGTAACGAGCAGTACTTC.

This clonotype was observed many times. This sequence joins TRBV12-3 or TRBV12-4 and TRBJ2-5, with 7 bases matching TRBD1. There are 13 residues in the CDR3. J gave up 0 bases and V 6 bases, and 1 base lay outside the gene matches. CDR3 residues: CASRDRNQETQYF. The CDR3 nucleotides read TGTGCCAGCAGGGACAGGAACCAAGAGACCCAGTACTTC.

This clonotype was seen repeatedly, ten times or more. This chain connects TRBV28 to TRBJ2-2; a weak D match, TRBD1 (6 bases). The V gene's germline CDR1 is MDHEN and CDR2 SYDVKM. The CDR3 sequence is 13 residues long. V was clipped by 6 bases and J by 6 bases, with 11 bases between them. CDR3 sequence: CASRHRVPGELFF. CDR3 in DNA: TGTGCCAGCAGGCACAGGGTTCCCGGGGAGCTGTTTTTT.

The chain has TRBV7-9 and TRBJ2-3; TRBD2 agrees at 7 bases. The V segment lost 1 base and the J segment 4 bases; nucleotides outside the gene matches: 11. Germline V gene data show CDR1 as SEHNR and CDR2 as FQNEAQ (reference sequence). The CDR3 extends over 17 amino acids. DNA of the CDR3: TGTGCCAGCAGCTTAGGATCGGCAGGGAGGGCGGCAGATACGCAGTATTTT. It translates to CASSLGSAGRAADTQYF. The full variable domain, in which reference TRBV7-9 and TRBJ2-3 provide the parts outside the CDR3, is DTGVSQNPRHKITKRGQNVTFRCDPISEHNRLYWYRQTLGQGPEFLTYFQNEAQLEKSRLLSDRFSAERPKGSFSTLEIQRTEQGDSAMYLCASSLGSAGRAADTQYFGPGTRLTVL.

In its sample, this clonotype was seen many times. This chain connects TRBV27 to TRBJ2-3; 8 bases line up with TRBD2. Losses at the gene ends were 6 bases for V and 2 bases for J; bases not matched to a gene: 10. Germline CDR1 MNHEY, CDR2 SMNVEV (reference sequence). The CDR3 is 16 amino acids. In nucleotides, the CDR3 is TGTGCCAGCAGGCCAGAACTAGCGGCCTACACAGATACGCAGTATTTT. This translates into CASRPELAAYTDTQYF.

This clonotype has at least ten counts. CDR3 amino acids: CSVVSRDRDEKLFF. Here the CDR3 DNA reads TGCAGCGTCGTATCCCGGGACAGGGATGAAAAACTGTTTTTT. V usage is TRBV29-1 and J usage is TRBJ1-4; TRBD1 matches at 9 bases. With V trimmed by 6 bases and J by 6 bases, 8 bases remained unmatched. From germline, CDR1 is SQVTM and CDR2 ANQGSEA. The CDR3 has 14 amino acids.